These 26 T cell receptor beta chains came from one sample sequenced in a study of T cell repertoires in cytomegalovirus infection (dated by TCRdb to 2018 to 2020). In light of the paper, this sample's treatment or condition label describes: in vitro stimulation with specific CMV peptide epitopes to enrich CMV-specific T cells. The reads were generated on an Illumina HiSeq 1500. The public sequencing data were trimmed at Q25 with fastp and processed into clonotypes with MiXCR by TCRdb, which kept only in-frame beta chains. One record per CDR3 amino acid sequence lists the most common genes and DNA. This sample is represented by 450,000 to 600,000 distinct CDR3 sequences; roughly 46% of them were singletons. The biggest ten clones account for around 44% of the sample. What these receptors recognize is not known. Sequencing was performed on cultured PBMCs, taken from culture after CMV antigen stimulation. The receptors come from a human donor in good health (CMV status not recorded). Some clones in this sample may be carry-over from other donors' samples.

This clonotype was seen a handful of times. The chain joins TRBV5-1 to TRBJ1-1, with D unresolved. CDR1 is SGHRS and CDR2 is YFSETQ in the germline V gene. The germline V and J ends were trimmed by 0 bases and 4 bases, with 10 bases remaining between them. This CDR3 comprises 14 residues. The CDR3 DNA is TGCGCCAGCAGCTTGGCCCTCCGCGGCACTGAAGCTTTCTTT. Its protein is CASSLALRGTEAFF.

The chain is built from TRBV5-4 and TRBJ2-5, with 7 bases fitting TRBD2. This CDR3 has 15 amino acids. The germline CDR1 and CDR2 sequences are SGHNT and YYREEE (reference sequence). With V trimmed by 3 bases and J by 2 bases, 7 bases remained unmatched. The DNA for the CDR3 is TGTGCCAGCAGCTCGAGGGCTAGCGGTCAAGAGACCCAGTACTTC. This gives the protein CASSSRASGQETQYF.

This clonotype came up a few times. The J gene is TRBJ2-3, the V gene TRBV11-2, with 11 positions matching TRBD1. J was trimmed by 8 bases and V by 3 bases; bases with no gene match: 13. The CDR3 covers 17 residues. Per the germline V gene, CDR1 is SGHAT and CDR2 is FQNNGV. The CDR3: CASSFTSLDRGQATQYF. Written as DNA, the CDR3 is TGTGCCAGCAGCTTCACTTCCCTGGACAGGGGGCAGGCTACGCAGTATTTT.

This clonotype was detected ten times or more. V is TRBV7-2 and J is TRBJ2-5; 7 bases fit TRBD2. The CDR3 runs to 18 residues. Per germline, CDR1 SGHTA and CDR2 FQGNSA. With 5 bases clipped from V and 5 bases from J, the junction kept 20 bases outside the gene matches. CDR3 coding DNA: TGTGCCAGCAGCCGGAAGCCCTCGGTCCGCGGGAGCGGGGAGACCCAGTACTTC. This codes for CASSRKPSVRGSGETQYF. Full variable domain (rest looked up from reference TRBV7-2 and TRBJ2-5): GAGVSQSPSNKVTEKGKDVELRCDPISGHTALYWYRQSLGQGLEFLIYFQGNSAPDKSGLPSDRFSAERTGGSVSTLTIQRTQQEDSAVYLCASSRKPSVRGSGETQYFGPGTRLLVL.

The chain combines TRBV30 with TRBJ1-3; D call uncertain. Germline V gene lookup returns CDR1 GTSNPN and CDR2 SVGIG (reference sequence). V lost 4 bases, J lost 7 bases, and 14 bases lay in between. The CDR3 extends over 13 amino acids. The CDR3: CAWTISLGNTIYF. The CDR3 bases are TGTGCCTGGACCATATCCCTCGGGAACACCATATATTTT.

This clonotype was found a few times. This chain connects TRBV20-1 to TRBJ2-5; D may match TRBD1 or TRBD2 (5 bases each). CDR1 is DFQATT and CDR2 is SNEGSKA in the germline V gene (reference sequence). V shed 5 bases and J shed 4 bases, with 17 bases lying between them. The CDR3 runs to 14 residues. The CDR3 loop is CSAVGQGRPETQYF. CDR3 bases: TGCAGTGCTGTGGGGCAGGGACGTCCAGAGACCCAGTACTTC.

This chain joins TRBV19 and TRBJ1-1, with a weak D call TRBD1 (5 bases). CDR3 size: 16 residues. Trimming took off 0 bases at V and 1 base at J, with 12 bases between the two ends. Looked up from germline, CDR1 is LNHDA and CDR2 is SQIVND (reference sequence). The CDR3 DNA sequence: TGTGCCAGTAGTATAGATTGGGGGAAGGGGAACACTGAAGCTTTCTTT. Translating it yields CASSIDWGKGNTEAFF.

In its sample, this clonotype was seen a few times. The V and J genes are TRBV6-1 and TRBJ2-5; D possibly uses TRBD1 or TRBD2 (6 bases each). Trimming took 7 bases from V and 5 from J, leaving 11 bases between them. This CDR3 is built from 12 residues. Germline values: CDR1 MNHNS, CDR2 SASEGT. CDR3 protein: CASTGAGETQYF. CDR3 nucleotides: TGTGCCAGCACGGGGGCGGGTGAGACCCAGTACTTC.

The J gene is TRBJ2-7, the V gene TRBV19; tentative D call: TRBD2 (6 bases). Germline assignment: CDR1 LNHDA and CDR2 SQIVND (reference sequence). The V end lost 5 bases, the J end lost 3 bases, and 17 bases lay between the germline ends. The CDR3 totals 15 residues. The CDR3 region is CASSLPAGVFYEQYF. The CDR3 DNA reads TGTGCCAGTAGTCTTCCAGCGGGCGTCTTCTACGAGCAGTACTTC.

At least ten counts were recorded for this clonotype. The genes are TRBV7-2 and TRBJ2-3; 9 bases are a match to TRBD1. V shed 3 bases and J 0 bases; nucleotides not matched to a gene: 4. Germline CDR1 and CDR2: SGHTA and FQGNSA. The CDR3 covers 16 residues. CDR3 in amino acids: CASSFAGTGSTDTQYF. The DNA for the CDR3 is TGTGCCAGCAGCTTCGCCGGGACAGGGAGCACAGATACGCAGTATTTT.

The CDR3 nucleotides read TGTGCCAGCAGCTTAGCACCGGGGGAGGGCCAGGATACGCAGTATTTT. Its protein is CASSLAPGEGQDTQYF. V is TRBV7-9 and J is TRBJ2-3; 7 nucleotides match TRBD2. Per the germline V gene, CDR1 is SEHNR and CDR2 is FQNEAQ (reference sequence). The V segment lost 0 bases and the J segment 6 bases; nucleotides outside the gene matches: 9. The CDR3 is 16 residues long.

This rearrangement joins TRBV6-1 to TRBJ2-2; TRBD1 or TRBD2 may be the D gene (5 bases each). V lost 4 bases and J 1 base, leaving 7 bases between the germline ends. This CDR3 spans 14 amino acids. The V gene's germline CDR1 is MNHNS and CDR2 SASEGT. CDR3 coding DNA: TGTGCCAGCAGTGGGGGACGGAACACCGGGGAGCTGTTTTTT. This encodes CASSGGRNTGELFF.

This clonotype was observed a few times. DNA of the CDR3: TGTGCCAGCAGGAGAACCGGGACTAGCGGCTACGAGCAGTACTTC. Amino acid sequence: CASRRTGTSGYEQYF. The chain is built from TRBV12-3 or TRBV12-4 and TRBJ2-7, with 11 bases matching TRBD2. This CDR3 is built from 15 residues. Losses at the gene ends were 6 bases for V and 3 bases for J; bases not matched to a gene: 7.

The chain employs TRBV12-3 or TRBV12-4 and TRBJ1-2, with TRBD1 as a possible D gene (5 bases). CDR3 size: 12 residues. The V end was cut by 7 bases, the J end by 8 bases, with 14 bases between. DNA of the CDR3: TGTGCCAGCACTCTCGGGGGGGTCGGCTACACCTTC. Protein product: CASTLGGVGYTF.

This clonotype was counted a few times. J is TRBJ1-1 and V is TRBV7-2; D uncertain. Trimming removed 1 base from V and 7 bases from J, with 10 bases in between. Germline-derived CDR1 and CDR2 are SGHTA and FQGNSA. This CDR3 is 13 amino acids long. The DNA of the CDR3 is TGTGCCAGCAGCTTAGGTCAGGCAGGTGAAGCTTTCTTT. This encodes CASSLGQAGEAFF.

This clonotype was seen a handful of times. The gene calls are TRBV6-1 and TRBJ1-2, with D uncertain. Trimming removed 6 bases at V and 8 bases at J, with 22 bases between. This CDR3 region has 15 residues. The V gene's germline CDR1 is MNHNS and CDR2 SASEGT. CDR3 protein: CASRTGDRGRRGYTF. The DNA of the CDR3 is TGTGCCAGCAGAACCGGGGATCGAGGGCGCCGGGGCTACACCTTC.

The CDR3 loop reads CASSFPGGNIQYF. CDR3 bases: TGTGCCAGCAGTTTTCCTGGCGGAAACATTCAGTACTTC. The rearrangement uses TRBV28 and TRBJ2-4; unclear D gene. V was clipped by 3 bases and J by 6 bases, with 9 bases between them. This CDR3 contains 13 residues. Germline CDR1 reads MDHEN; CDR2 reads SYDVKM. The full variable domain, completed using reference TRBV28 and TRBJ2-4, is DVKVTQSSRYLVKRTGEKVFLECVQDMDHENMFWYRQDPGLGLRLIYFSYDVKMKEKGDIPEGYSVSREKKERFSLILESASTNQTSMYLCASSFPGGNIQYFGAGTRLSVL.

This clonotype has more than one count but fewer than ten. The rearrangement uses TRBV7-6 and TRBJ1-4, with D maybe TRBD1 (6 bases). V lost 3 bases, J lost 7 bases, and 12 bases lay in between. Germline V gives CDR1 SGHVS, CDR2 FNYEAQ. CDR3 length: 14 amino acids. In DNA, the CDR3 is TGTGCCAGCAGCTTTACAGGGTTAGGTGAAAAACTGTTTTTT. Translation: CASSFTGLGEKLFF.

The chain employs TRBV19 and TRBJ1-5; D not resolved. The germline gives CDR1 LNHDA, CDR2 SQIVND (reference sequence). This CDR3 comprises 14 residues. The V end was cut by 5 bases, the J end by 4 bases, with 12 bases between. In DNA, the CDR3 is TGTGCCAGTAGTTTAGGTCCTGTTAATCAGCCCCAGCATTTT. It specifies CASSLGPVNQPQHF. The full variable domain, completed using reference TRBV19 and TRBJ1-5, is DGGITQSPKYLFRKEGQNVTLSCEQNLNHDAMYWYRQDPGQGLRLIYYSQIVNDFQKGDIAEGYSVSREKKESFPLTVTSAQKNPTAFYLCASSLGPVNQPQHFGDGTRLSIL.

This clonotype has only one observation. The rearrangement uses TRBV5-1 and TRBJ2-7; maybe TRBD1 (6 bases). The CDR3 is 13 amino acids. The V gene lost 3 bases and the J gene lost 6 bases, with 13 bases spanning the gap. Germline CDR1 reads SGHRS; CDR2 reads YFSETQ. CDR3 region: CASSSRLGAEQYF. DNA of the CDR3: TGCGCCAGCAGCTCTCGGTTGGGGGCCGAGCAGTACTTC.

This clonotype was counted between two and nine times. This sequence joins TRBV5-1 and TRBJ2-1, with 10 positions matching TRBD2. V was pared by 0 bases and J by 6 bases, with 3 bases of the junction left unmatched. Germline CDR1 reads SGHRS; CDR2 reads YFSETQ. The CDR3 has 15 amino acids. CDR3 in amino acids: CASSLVLAGTNEQFF. The CDR3 coding sequence is TGCGCCAGCAGCTTGGTACTAGCGGGAACCAATGAGCAGTTCTTC.

This clonotype was recorded once. The V call is TRBV6-1, the J call TRBJ2-2; a possible D gene is TRBD2 (5 bases). Germline V gene lookup returns CDR1 MNHNS and CDR2 SASEGT. V was trimmed by 7 bases and J by 4 bases, leaving 19 bases between them. CDR3 length equals 16 residues. CDR3 loop: CASKAGLLVLTGELFF. DNA for the CDR3: TGTGCCAGCAAGGCGGGCCTACTAGTTCTCACCGGGGAGCTGTTTTTT.

J is TRBJ2-7 and V is TRBV6-1; 9 nucleotides agree with TRBD1. V was clipped by 2 bases and J by 4 bases; unmatched bases: 9. The CDR3 covers 16 residues. The germline V gene has CDR1 MNHNS and CDR2 SASEGT. The CDR3 region is CASSEMAGTGLYEQYF. The CDR3 DNA reads TGTGCCAGCAGTGAAATGGCCGGGACAGGGCTGTACGAGCAGTACTTC.

This clonotype was detected only a few times. The V call is TRBV6-1, the J call TRBJ1-4; D is ambiguous. CDR1 is MNHNS and CDR2 is SASEGT in the germline V gene. The CDR3 contains 15 residues. V shed 2 bases and J shed 0 bases, with 7 bases lying between them. The CDR3 here is CASSEIPATNEKLFF. Written as DNA, the CDR3 is TGTGCCAGCAGTGAAATCCCGGCAACTAATGAAAAACTGTTTTTT.

This chain uses TRBV12-5 with TRBJ1-4; D may be TRBD1 (5 bases). CDR3 length equals 17 residues. Germline CDR1 is LGHNT and CDR2 is FRNRAP. Between the trimmed V and J ends, which lost 0 bases and 0 bases, there was a span of 11 bases. The chain's CDR3 is CASGLVLGPATNEKLFF. DNA for the CDR3: TGTGCTAGTGGTTTGGTACTGGGACCTGCAACTAATGAAAAACTGTTTTTT.

A note on this clonotype: This may be a read error: a much more frequent sequence differs by one nucleotide. The V gene is TRBV12-3 or TRBV12-4, the J gene TRBJ2-7; 10 positions match TRBD1. J lost 9 bases, V lost 3 bases, and 8 bases had no gene match. The CDR3 is 14 residues long. The CDR3 region is CASSFGDRGSVQYF. The DNA of the CDR3 is TGTGCCAGCAGTTTCGGGGACAGGGGCTCCGTGCAGTACTTC.